This TCR beta chain was sequenced for a study of identical twins. About this clonotype: Its antigen is unknown.

A universal primer site was incorporated via template switching, and the cDNA contained unique molecular identifiers. TCRdb fed the 5' RACE reads into MiXCR, producing one record per CDR3 protein. This sample carries 450,000 or so distinct CDR3 sequences, 13% to 15% of them seen once, and the ten largest clones take approximately 0.98%. The study, taken as a whole, reports: Partial confounding of zero-insertion analyses by invariant MAIT and iNKT cells was possible. Whereas memory repertoires showed no such difference, abundant cord blood beta clonotypes carried fewer insertions.

Germline V gene data show CDR1 as MDHEN and CDR2 as SYDVKM. The length of the CDR3 is 16 residues. Trimming took 2 bases from V and 3 from J, leaving 14 bases between them. This same sample was also part of a study on yellow fever vaccine responses in identical twins.

This sequence originates from a woman younger than 30 in good health. The V gene is TRBV28, the J gene TRBJ2-1, with D possibly being TRBD1 or TRBD2 (6 bases each). The sequencing sample was made of CD4+ T cells sorted from blood. CDR3 residues: CASSLRGDTYYNEQFF. The DNA for the CDR3 is TGTGCCAGCAGTTTAAGGGGGGACACCTACTACAATGAGCAGTTCTTC.